The rows below give T cell receptor beta chains drawn from one sample of a study of regulatory T cells in long-lasting Graves disease. TCRdb passed the multiplex PCR reads through MiXCR, listing each CDR3 protein once. Altogether 400,000 to 450,000 distinct CDR3 sequences are present, 20% to 25% being singletons, with the ten largest covering about 27%. The material sequenced was peripheral blood mononuclear cells (PBMCs), taken when the disease was refractory, from a patient treated with antithyroid drugs. The receptors here all came from a female donor with Graves disease. Both conserved end residues are part of each CDR3. A D gene is named only where the DNA matches it firmly. The size field is filled for only some rows; it gives once, few, many or a size class.

V,J,size,D,DNA,CDR3
TRBV29-1,TRBJ2-7,NA,NA,TGCAGCGTGGTTGGCGGAGCCTACGAGCAGTACTTC,CSVVGGAYEQYF
TRBV29-1,TRBJ1-1,few,NA,TGCAGCGTTGAGGCTCACACAGCGAACACTGAAGCTTTCTTT,CSVEAHTANTEAFF
TRBV6-1,TRBJ1-1,NA,NA,TGTGCCAGCAGTGTCCAAAGCCGGTCGGTTGAAGCTTTCTTT,CASSVQSRSVEAFF
TRBV30,TRBJ1-5,NA,TRBD1,TGTGCCTGGAAGGGACAGGGTAATCAGCCCCAGCATTTT,CAWKGQGNQPQHF
TRBV24-1,TRBJ1-1,many,TRBD1,TGTGCCACCAGACAGGGGGCGGATAACACTGAAGCTTTCTTT,CATRQGADNTEAFF
TRBV7-2,TRBJ2-2,few,NA,TGTGCCAGCAGCCACAGGGAAAAAATTGGCGGGGAGCTGTTTTTT,CASSHREKIGGELFF
TRBV2,TRBJ1-5,many,NA,TGTGCCAGCAGTGAACAGGGCTTCAATCAGCCCCAGCATTTT,CASSEQGFNQPQHF
TRBV7-2,TRBJ2-1,NA,NA,TGTGCCAGCAGCTTAGTATCGCTTGGGAATGAGCAGTTCTTC,CASSLVSLGNEQFF
TRBV24-1,TRBJ1-1,many,NA,TGTGCCACCAGTCTGGGGAACACTGAAGCTTTCTTT,CATSLGNTEAFF
TRBV2,TRBJ1-3,NA,TRBD1,TGTGCCAGCAGTGACAGGGGGGGTGGAAACACCATATATTTT,CASSDRGGGNTIYF
TRBV4-1,TRBJ1-1,NA,NA,TGCGCCAGCAGCCATCAACAGGGTCAGAACACTGAAGCTTTCTTT,CASSHQQGQNTEAFF
TRBV7-2,TRBJ1-1,few,TRBD1,TGTGCCAGCAGGCAACAGGGGACAGGCACTGAAGCTTTCTTT,CASRQQGTGTEAFF
TRBV19,TRBJ1-5,NA,NA,TGTGCCAGTACGACCGTGACGAGTAGCAATCAGCCCCAGCATTTT,CASTTVTSSNQPQHF
TRBV10-3,TRBJ1-1,NA,NA,TGTGCCATCAGTGAGACTGGGATGAACACTGAAGCTTTCTTT,CAISETGMNTEAFF
TRBV10-3,TRBJ1-2,NA,NA,TGTGCCATCAGTGAGTCCACTCAAAGGGGTGGCTACACCTTC,CAISESTQRGGYTF
TRBV11-1,TRBJ2-5,many,NA,TGTGCCAGCAGTTCCGCAGGGGAGGTAGAGACCCAGTACTTC,CASSSAGEVETQYF
TRBV27,TRBJ1-5,many,TRBD1,TGTGCCAGCAGTCCATCCATGGGTGGGGACAGGCGCTACAATCAGCCCCAGCATTTT,CASSPSMGGDRRYNQPQHF
TRBV7-9,TRBJ1-5,NA,NA,TGTGCCAGCAGCGGGGTGGAGGGGACCCCCCCGCCCCAGCATTTT,CASSGVEGTPPPQHF
TRBV20-1,TRBJ2-7,many,TRBD1,TGCAGTGCTACCATTATGGGGACAGGGGACTTTTACGAGCAGTACTTC,CSATIMGTGDFYEQYF
TRBV6-1,TRBJ2-3,NA,NA,TGTGCCAGCAGACCCCATACAGGGTCCACTAGCACAGATACGCAGTATTTT,CASRPHTGSTSTDTQYF
TRBV19,TRBJ1-2,NA,NA,TGTGCCAGTAGTATTTTGGCGGGAGGCTATGGCTACACCTTC,CASSILAGGYGYTF
TRBV28,TRBJ1-5,NA,NA,TGTGCCAGCAGTTCTGTTAGGCGGAATCAGCCCCAGCATTTT,CASSSVRRNQPQHF
TRBV12-3/TRBV12-4,TRBJ2-7,NA,NA,TGTGCCAGCAGTTTAGGGGCAGCATCCTACGAGCAGTACTTC,CASSLGAASYEQYF
TRBV9,TRBJ1-2,few,NA,TGTGCCAGCACCTACGGGGGGACCGACTATGGCTACACCTTC,CASTYGGTDYGYTF
TRBV20-1,TRBJ1-4,NA,NA,TGCAGTGCTAGATTGCAGAGCACACCGAATGAAAAACTGTTTTTT,CSARLQSTPNEKLFF
TRBV29-1,TRBJ2-5,NA,TRBD2,TGCAGCGCACTAGCGGGAGCAGAGACCCAGTACTTC,CSALAGAETQYF
TRBV5-6,TRBJ2-5,NA,NA,TGTGCCAGCAGCACCAAACAGGGTGTGGTGGAGACCCAGTACTTC,CASSTKQGVVETQYF
TRBV14,TRBJ2-7,NA,TRBD2,TGTGCCAGCAGCCTTCGTTGGGGGGGAGGATACGAGCAGTACTTC,CASSLRWGGGYEQYF
TRBV5-1,TRBJ1-4,NA,TRBD1,TGCGCCAGCAGCGCTAGGACAGGAGATGGAAAACTGTTTTTT,CASSARTGDGKLFF
TRBV7-2,TRBJ1-6,NA,NA,TGTGCCAGCAGCTCCCGTAGGACGGCGAGGAATTCACCCCTCTACTTT,CASSSRRTARNSPLYF
TRBV29-1,TRBJ1-4,many,TRBD1,TGCAGCGTAAGACAGGGAAGGGGCGAAAAACTGTTTTTT,CSVRQGRGEKLFF
TRBV7-3,TRBJ1-1,NA,NA,TGTGCCAGCAGCTTAACTGTAGGTGGGAACACTGAAGCTTTCTTT,CASSLTVGGNTEAFF
TRBV10-3,TRBJ2-7,NA,NA,TGTGCCATCAGTAGTAGCGGCCAGACCTACGAGCAGTACTTC,CAISSSGQTYEQYF
TRBV15,TRBJ2-4,NA,NA,TGTGCCACCAGCAGAGTGGGACCACAGCCAAGGTTGGAAAACATTCAGTACTTC,CATSRVGPQPRLENIQYF
TRBV5-6,TRBJ2-5,NA,NA,TGTGCCAGCACGGACTCAGGGGCGGCCACCCAGTACTTC,CASTDSGAATQYF
TRBV20-1,TRBJ2-7,NA,TRBD2,TGCAGTGCTAGATTAGCGGGAGGCGCCTACGAGCAGTACTTC,CSARLAGGAYEQYF
TRBV5-1,TRBJ2-7,many,NA,TGCGCCAGCAGCGCGGACCCTACCTACGAGCAGTACTTC,CASSADPTYEQYF
TRBV13,TRBJ2-7,few,TRBD1,TGTGCCAGCAGCTTAAGTTTCGTTGGACAGGGAACCTACGAGCAGTACTTC,CASSLSFVGQGTYEQYF
TRBV4-1,TRBJ2-7,NA,NA,TGCGCCAGCAGAGGTGCAGGAACGGACGAGCAGTACTTC,CASRGAGTDEQYF
TRBV20-1,TRBJ1-1,NA,TRBD1,TGCAGTGCTACCGACGGGACAGGGAGGACTGAAGCTTTCTTT,CSATDGTGRTEAFF
TRBV27,TRBJ1-2,NA,NA,TGTGCCAGCAGTTACGTCGGGCGGGACTATGGCTACACCTTC,CASSYVGRDYGYTF
TRBV7-9,TRBJ2-3,NA,NA,TGTGCCAGCAGCTTAGCGTCTCTCAGCTCCACAGATACGCAGTATTTT,CASSLASLSSTDTQYF
TRBV4-2,TRBJ2-2,NA,TRBD2,TGTGCCAGCAGCCAAGAAGCGGGAGTGTCCGGGGAGCTGTTTTTT,CASSQEAGVSGELFF
TRBV7-2,TRBJ2-2,NA,TRBD1,TGTGCCAGCAGCTACGGACAGGGGATGGCCGGGGAGCTGTTTTTT,CASSYGQGMAGELFF
TRBV6-1,TRBJ2-5,NA,NA,TGTGCCAGCACCATAGTTGGGGGGCCTGGGACCCAGTACTTC,CASTIVGGPGTQYF